Listed here are 25 T cell receptor beta chains from one sample, sequenced in a study of blood T cells in healthy people across ages. It was with a sample-barcoded 5' primer and a J-beta primer mix that a second PCR of about 6 to 12 cycles was run. One entry per CDR3 protein, called by TCRdb with MiXCR from the 5' RACE reads. The sample shows some 1.7 million distinct CDR3 sequences, approximately 30% of them seen only once. What was sequenced was blood. All receptors derive from a woman in her twenties or thirties in good health.

CDR3 in DNA: TGCGCCAGCAGCCAAGTAGGAGGACCGACAAATTCACCCCTCCACTTT. Its translation: CASSQVGGPTNSPLHF. The genes are TRBV4-1 and TRBJ1-6; D not certain. The CDR3 totals 16 residues. Trimming left V 1 base short and J 7 bases short, with 14 bases between. Per the germline V gene, CDR1 is MGHRA and CDR2 is YSYEKL.

A few counts support this clonotype. V usage is TRBV6-5 and J usage is TRBJ2-5, with TRBD2 identical over 14 bases. TRBJ2-7 matches the DNA end more closely, so the J call is doubtful. The germline CDR1 and CDR2 sequences are MNHEY and SVGAGI. The CDR3 has 15 amino acids. For the CDR3, the DNA is TGTGCCAGCAGTCTCGTGGGACTAGCGGGGGACGAGCAGTACTTC. Protein: CASSLVGLAGDEQYF.

This chain joins TRBV25-1 and TRBJ1-1, with D perhaps matching TRBD1 (5 bases). V was cut by 7 bases and J by 2 bases, with 20 bases left in between. Looked up from germline, CDR1 is MGHDK and CDR2 is SYGVNS. CDR3 length: 16 amino acids. CDR3 sequence (DNA): TGTGCCAGCACCCCGGGAGGGCAGGGCGGAAACACTGAAGCTTTCTTT. Protein sequence: CASTPGGQGGNTEAFF.

To note about this clonotype: A clone one base away is much larger, so this may be a read error. The rearrangement uses TRBV29-1 and TRBJ1-4, with 8 bases fitting TRBD1. The CDR3 loop spans 13 amino acids. Germline assignment: CDR1 SQVTM and CDR2 ANQGSEA. After removal of 5 bases from V and 7 bases from J, the junction contained 6 bases not matched to a gene. The CDR3 protein is CSVTGGGGEKLFF. The CDR3 nucleotides read TGCAGCGTTACAGGGGGGGGAGGTGAAAAACTGTTTTTT. Full variable domain (rest looked up from reference TRBV29-1 and TRBJ1-4): SAVISQKPSRDICQRGTSLTIQCQVDSQVTMMFWYRQQPGQSLTLIATANQGSEATYESGFVIDKFPISRPNLTFSTLTVSNMSPEDSSIYLCSVTGGGGEKLFFGSGTQLSVL.

In this sample, this clonotype turned up once. The chain couples TRBV5-1 to TRBJ2-3; TRBD2 is a possible D gene (6 bases). With 0 bases removed from V and 1 base from J, the gap between germline ends came to 12 bases. From germline, CDR1 is SGHRS and CDR2 YFSETQ. CDR3 length: 16 residues. CDR3 DNA sequence: TGCGCCAGCAGCTTGGAAATCGGCGGGGGCACAGATACGCAGTATTTT. Encoded protein: CASSLEIGGGTDTQYF.

This clonotype was observed at least ten times. The gene calls are TRBV5-1 and TRBJ1-2; D is uncertain. Germline V gene sequence: CDR1 SGHRS, CDR2 YFSETQ. The CDR3 totals 13 residues. Trimming stripped 0 bases from V and 2 bases from J, with 5 bases between. CDR3 sequence (DNA): TGCGCCAGCAGCTTGGCCCAGAACTATGGCTACACCTTC. Amino acid sequence: CASSLAQNYGYTF.

The V gene is TRBV20-1, the J gene TRBJ2-1; TRBD2 matches at 8 bases. Looked up from germline, CDR1 is DFQATT and CDR2 is SNEGSKA (reference sequence). CDR3 length: 17 amino acids. The junction had 21 bases not matched to a gene; V was cut back by 6 bases and J by 8 bases. CDR3 region: CSAQAPFQREGNYEQFF. The CDR3 coding sequence is TGCAGTGCCCAGGCCCCTTTCCAACGGGAGGGTAACTATGAGCAGTTCTTC.

The sample holds a few counts of this clonotype. This chain uses TRBV27 with TRBJ1-5; a possible D gene is TRBD1 (5 bases). V lost 0 bases and J 7 bases, leaving 13 bases between the germline ends. The CDR3 loop spans 15 amino acids. Germline CDR1 reads MNHEY; CDR2 reads SMNVEV (reference sequence). The CDR3: CASSLSRQGGQPQHF. The CDR3 nucleotides are TGTGCCAGCAGTTTATCAAGGCAGGGAGGGCAGCCCCAGCATTTT.

The V and J genes are TRBV28 and TRBJ2-7, with 7 bases identical to TRBD1. V trimming: 3 bases; J trimming: 3 bases; junction bases outside the gene matches: 8. This CDR3 region has 15 residues. Germline CDR1 reads MDHEN; CDR2 reads SYDVKM. CDR3 coding DNA: TGTGCCAGCAGTTTCAGTTCGACAGGGAACTACGAGCAGTACTTC. Encoded protein: CASSFSSTGNYEQYF. Filled out from reference TRBV28 and TRBJ2-7, the complete variable domain reads DVKVTQSSRYLVKRTGEKVFLECVQDMDHENMFWYRQDPGLGLRLIYFSYDVKMKEKGDIPEGYSVSREKKERFSLILESASTNQTSMYLCASSFSSTGNYEQYFGPGTRLTVT.

In this sample, this clonotype turned up many times. V and J are TRBV28 and TRBJ2-7; 7 positions match TRBD2. CDR1 is MDHEN, CDR2 SYDVKM, per germline. This CDR3 is built from 14 residues. V dropped 2 bases and J dropped 4; count of bases not matched to a gene: 5. CDR3 residues: CASSLREGAYEQYF. As DNA, the CDR3 is TGTGCCAGCAGTTTAAGGGAGGGAGCTTACGAGCAGTACTTC.

This chain links TRBV19 with TRBJ2-5; a possible D gene is TRBD1 (6 bases). Trimming removed 9 bases at V and 4 bases at J, with 15 bases between. CDR1 and CDR2 (germline): LNHDA, SQIVND (reference sequence). The CDR3 runs to 13 residues. Written as DNA, the CDR3 is TGTGCCAGCAATAACAGGGTGGGAGAGACCCAGTACTTC. Its protein product is CASNNRVGETQYF.

The chain recombines TRBV12-3 or TRBV12-4 with TRBJ1-4; D is uncertain. Trimming took off 3 bases at V and 11 bases at J, with 7 bases between the two ends. The CDR3 consists of 11 residues. DNA of the CDR3: TGTGCCAGCAGTTTCGGACTTAAACTGTTTTTT. Residues: CASSFGLKLFF.

In DNA form, the CDR3 reads TGTGCCAGCAGCTTGGGGATCCTCACTGAAGCTTTCTTT. It encodes CASSLGILTEAFF. V is TRBV5-8 and J is TRBJ1-1; D not certain. V dropped 0 bases and J dropped 4 bases, with 7 bases sitting between them. CDR1 and CDR2 (germline): SGHTS, YDEGEE. The CDR3 consists of 13 residues.

This clonotype was seen more than once but under ten times. The CDR3: CASSLSTVRYEQYF. The CDR3 region has the DNA TGTGCCAGCAGCTTAAGTACAGTCCGCTACGAGCAGTACTTC. The chain has TRBV7-2 and TRBJ2-7; D call uncertain. CDR3 length: 14 residues. CDR1 is SGHTA, CDR2 FQGNSA, per germline. V shed 2 bases and J shed 3 bases, with 11 bases lying between them.

V usage is TRBV12-3 or TRBV12-4 and J usage is TRBJ1-2; TRBD1 is a possible D gene (5 bases). Trimming removed 6 bases at V and 4 bases at J, with 12 bases between. The CDR3 is 13 residues long. CDR3 sequence: CASSQDRCYGYTF. As DNA, the CDR3 is TGTGCCAGCAGCCAAGACAGATGCTATGGCTACACCTTC.

On this clonotype: As the CDR3 is not closed by the conserved phenylalanine or tryptophan, this likely results from a read error. J is TRBJ1-5 and V is TRBV5-1; D is unclear. Trimming removed 3 bases from V and 4 bases from J, with 8 bases in between. Germline V gene lookup returns CDR1 SGHRS and CDR2 YFSETQ. This CDR3 is 13 amino acids long. For the CDR3, the DNA is TGCGCCAGCAGCTCCGAGGTGAATCAGCCCCAGCATTGT. This codes for CASSSEVNQPQHC.

This chain joins TRBV3-1 and TRBJ1-2, with 7 bases fitting TRBD1. The CDR3 extends over 14 amino acids. Germline assignment: CDR1 LGHDT and CDR2 YNNKEL (reference sequence). The ends lost 4 bases at V and 6 bases at J; junction bases unmatched: 8. The CDR3 loop is CASSRADRVDGYTF. The DNA of the CDR3 is TGTGCCAGCAGCCGCGCCGACAGGGTGGATGGCTACACCTTC.

This clonotype was observed at least ten times. This rearrangement joins TRBV6-4 to TRBJ1-2, with D uncertain. The CDR3 covers 14 residues. Trimming removed 3 bases at V and 4 bases at J, with 12 bases between. Germline V gene sequence: CDR1 MRHNA, CDR2 SNTAGT. CDR3 DNA: TGTGCCAGCAGTGATCATCCGGAGATCTATGGCTACACCTTC. It specifies CASSDHPEIYGYTF.

The chain links TRBV5-1 to TRBJ2-1; TRBD2 aligns across 7 bases. V gave up 0 bases and J gave up 2 bases; unmatched junction bases: 8. In germline, CDR1 is SGHRS, CDR2 YFSETQ. The CDR3 length is 17 residues. Here the CDR3 DNA reads TGCGCCAGCAGCTTGGCGGGGGGATGGTGGCCCTACAATGAGCAGTTCTTC. Translation gives CASSLAGGWWPYNEQFF.

As for this clonotype: This may arise from a read error, as a much more abundant clone is one base away. The chain joins TRBV20-1 to TRBJ2-7; a weak D match, TRBD1 (6 bases). Germline V lookup: CDR1 DFQATT, CDR2 SNEGSKA (reference sequence). The CDR3 runs to 16 residues. V was clipped by 0 bases and J by 3 bases, with 18 bases between them. The CDR3 DNA sequence: TGCAGTGCTAGAGACCCTCGTGTGCAGGGGTGCTACGAGCAGTACTTC. This codes for CSARDPRVQGCYEQYF.

The sample holds many counts of this clonotype. The chain uses TRBV20-1 and TRBJ2-1, with unresolved D. Germline V CDR1 and CDR2: DFQATT, SNEGSKA (reference sequence). This CDR3 spans 12 amino acids. Trimming stripped 3 bases from V and 3 bases from J, with 6 bases between. The CDR3 protein is CSASTHYNEQFF. The CDR3 region has the DNA TGCAGTGCTAGTACCCACTACAATGAGCAGTTCTTC.

The gene calls are TRBV3-1 and TRBJ2-2, with TRBD2 identical over 11 bases. Germline V gives CDR1 LGHDT, CDR2 YNNKEL (reference sequence). The CDR3 length is 17 residues. The J segment lost 1 base and the V segment lost 4 bases, leaving 5 bases of the junction unmatched. CDR3 in amino acids: CASSPRGLAGNTGELFF. DNA of the CDR3: TGTGCCAGCAGCCCCCGCGGACTAGCGGGGAACACCGGGGAGCTGTTTTTT.

This clonotype was counted between two and nine times. The chain has TRBV11-2 and TRBJ2-1; no clear D gene. Trimming took 10 bases from V and 10 from J, leaving 17 bases between them. This CDR3 has 12 residues. CDR1 and CDR2 from the germline V gene are SGHAT and FQNNGV. The CDR3 is CATSTGVFEQFF. The CDR3 nucleotides are TGTGCCACGAGCACCGGTGTCTTCGAGCAGTTCTTC. The full variable domain, completed using reference TRBV11-2 and TRBJ2-1, is EAGVAQSPRYKIIEKRQSVAFWCNPISGHATLYWYQQILGQGPKLLIQFQNNGVVDDSQLPKDRFSAERLKGVDSTLKIQPAKLEDSAVYLCATSTGVFEQFFGPGTRLTVL.

In regard to this clonotype: This may be a read error: a much more frequent sequence differs by one nucleotide. This chain links TRBV5-6 with TRBJ1-2, with TRBD1 matching over 9 bases. The V gene's germline CDR1 is SGHDT and CDR2 YYEEEE. CDR3 length: 14 residues. This CDR3 is CASSAIQGAHGYIF. The CDR3, as DNA: TGTGCCAGCAGCGCGATACAGGGGGCGCATGGCTACATCTTC.

J is TRBJ2-5 and V is TRBV2; D is perhaps TRBD2 (6 bases). Germline V CDR1 and CDR2: SNHLY, FYNNEI. Trimming pared 2 bases from V and 5 bases from J, leaving 21 bases between. The CDR3 extends over 17 amino acids. The CDR3 loop is CASSEFMVVSEGETQYF. As DNA, the CDR3 is TGTGCCAGCAGTGAATTTATGGTGGTGTCGGAGGGTGAGACCCAGTACTTC.